The rows below give T cell receptor beta chains drawn from one sample of a study of blood T cells in healthy people across ages. TCRdb recomputed calls from the 5' RACE reads with MiXCR, one row per CDR3 protein. The data hold 650,000 to 800,000 distinct CDR3 sequences, with around two fifths observed a single time. What was sequenced was blood. Receptor source: a man aged 60-69 years in good health. The CDR3 runs from the conserved cysteine through the conserved F or W. The D gene is left open where the match is weak. Clone size, where shown, is once, few, many, or a class for clones that have expanded.

V gene	J gene	clone size	D gene	CDR3 protein	CDR3 DNA
TRBV6-5	TRBJ1-5	.	TRBD1	CASRRDRGQAQHF	TGTGCCAGCAGGAGGGACAGGGGACAGGCCCAGCATTTT
TRBV4-1	TRBJ1-5	few	.	CASSQGRVFTQPQHF	TGCGCCAGCAGCCAAGGGCGAGTGTTCACGCAGCCCCAGCATTTT
TRBV7-2	TRBJ2-2	.	.	CASSSGTRRGTGELFF	TGTGCCAGCAGCTCAGGCACCCGGCGAGGCACCGGGGAGCTGTTTTTT
TRBV16	TRBJ1-5	.	.	CASSRWPRSGAATGNQPQHF	TGTGCCAGCAGCCGCTGGCCCCGGTCAGGGGCGGCCACGGGCAATCAGCCCCAGCATTTT
TRBV20-1	TRBJ1-1	few	.	CSARDRLATYMNTEAFF	TGCAGTGCTAGAGACAGGCTGGCAACTTACATGAACACTGAAGCTTTCTTT
TRBV6-2/TRBV6-3	TRBJ2-1	few	TRBD2	CASTPWASGVNEQFF	TGTGCCAGCACCCCCTGGGCCAGCGGGGTCAATGAGCAGTTCTTC
TRBV9	TRBJ1-1	.	TRBD1	CASSPGQGVSYHRNTEAFF	TGTGCCAGCAGCCCAGGACAGGGGGTAAGTTATCATCGAAACACTGAAGCTTTCTTT
TRBV6-1	TRBJ1-1	.	.	CASSDDPGFTEAFF	TGTGCCAGCAGTGATGACCCGGGATTTACTGAAGCTTTCTTT
TRBV18	TRBJ2-1	few	.	CASSLDRMANEQFF	TGTGCCAGCTCACTAGACAGGATGGCCAATGAGCAGTTCTTC
TRBV5-6	TRBJ2-5	.	TRBD2	CASSLVTGGLARETQYF	TGTGCCAGCAGCTTGGTTACTGGAGGACTAGCGAGAGAGACCCAGTACTTC
TRBV20-1	TRBJ2-3	.	TRBD2	CSARTGLAGGRGDTQYF	TGCAGTGCTAGGACGGGACTAGCGGGGGGACGAGGAGATACGCAGTATTTT
TRBV5-1	TRBJ2-7	few	TRBD2	CASSLGLAAFEQYF	TGCGCCAGCAGCCTTGGACTAGCCGCCTTCGAGCAGTACTTC
TRBV20-1	TRBJ1-5	few	TRBD1	CSAGQGASNQPQHF	TGCAGTGCTGGACAGGGGGCGAGCAATCAGCCCCAGCATTTT
TRBV19	TRBJ2-5	.	TRBD2	CASSIMAGGRAETQYF	TGTGCCAGTAGTATAATGGCGGGGGGCAGGGCTGAGACCCAGTACTTC
TRBV29-1	TRBJ2-6	many	.	CSVEDRGSGANVLTF	TGCAGCGTTGAAGATAGGGGGTCTGGGGCCAACGTCCTGACTTTC
TRBV15	TRBJ2-3	.	.	CATSIELTDSDTQYF	TGTGCCACCAGCATTGAGTTGACAGATTCAGATACGCAGTATTTT
TRBV11-2	TRBJ2-7	few	.	CASSLESKTITQYF	TGTGCCAGCAGCTTAGAGTCTAAAACTATTACCCAGTACTTC
TRBV6-5	TRBJ2-1	few	TRBD1	CASSYEGQSYNEQFF	TGTGCCAGCAGTTACGAGGGACAGTCCTACAATGAGCAGTTCTTC
TRBV12-3/TRBV12-4	TRBJ2-5	.	TRBD2	CASSPSGGEIQYF	TGTGCCAGCAGTCCTAGCGGGGGGGAGATCCAGTACTTC
TRBV28	TRBJ1-2	.	.	CASSLSGRVYGYTF	TGTGCCAGCAGTTTATCGGGCAGGGTCTATGGCTACACCTTC
TRBV20-1	TRBJ2-7	.	.	CSARGQYF	TGCAGTGCCCGGGGGCAGTACTTC
TRBV5-1	TRBJ2-7	.	.	CASSDRSANYNEQYF	TGCGCCAGCAGTGATAGGTCGGCCAATTACAATGAGCAGTACTTC
TRBV6-2/TRBV6-3	TRBJ1-2	few	.	CASRNLGAISYGYTF	TGTGCCAGCAGAAACCTCGGGGCAATTAGCTATGGCTACACCTTC
TRBV6-2/TRBV6-3	TRBJ1-2	.	.	CASSYSSGLGGYTF	TGTGCCAGCAGTTACTCGAGTGGGCTTGGAGGCTACACCTTC
TRBV9	TRBJ2-4	.	TRBD2	CASSVDGGGGQNIQYF	TGTGCCAGCAGCGTAGATGGGGGGGGAGGCCAAAACATTCAGTACTTC
TRBV6-2/TRBV6-3	TRBJ2-3	few	.	CASRGGPTDTQYF	TGTGCCAGCCGAGGGGGGCCCACAGATACGCAGTATTTT
TRBV6-5	TRBJ2-1	.	.	CASSYGSYTSSYNEQFF	TGTGCCAGCAGTTACGGCAGCTACACGAGCTCCTACAATGAGCAGTTCTTC
TRBV20-1	TRBJ2-3	.	TRBD1	CSARWTGAPPDTQYF	TGCAGTGCTAGATGGACAGGGGCACCACCAGATACGCAGTATTTT
TRBV2	TRBJ2-3	.	TRBD2	CASSEATLAGVTDTQYF	TGTGCCAGCAGTGAAGCGACCCTAGCGGGGGTTACAGATACGCAGTATTTT
TRBV20-1	TRBJ1-1	.	.	CSAGRQTNTEAFF	TGCAGTGCCGGCAGGCAGACCAACACTGAAGCTTTCTTT
TRBV5-1	TRBJ2-7	few	.	CASSLVKSSGAGNEQYF	TGCGCCAGCAGCTTGGTTAAATCGTCGGGGGCCGGGAACGAGCAGTACTTC
TRBV5-1	TRBJ1-2	.	.	CASSLARGANSYGYTF	TGCGCCAGCAGCTTGGCCCGGGGGGCGAATTCCTATGGCTACACCTTC
TRBV12-3/TRBV12-4	TRBJ1-4	.	.	CASSETPSTNEKLFF	TGTGCCAGCAGTGAGACACCTTCAACTAATGAAAAACTGTTTTTT
TRBV5-1	TRBJ2-3	once	.	CASSLGKGSTDTQYF	TGCGCCAGCAGCTTGGGAAAGGGAAGCACAGATACGCAGTATTTT
TRBV20-1	TRBJ1-4	.	TRBD1	CSALGTASEKLFF	TGCAGTGCACTGGGGACAGCTAGTGAAAAACTGTTTTTT
TRBV7-2	TRBJ2-7	.	.	CASSVPSAGSEQYF	TGTGCCAGCAGCGTCCCGTCGGCAGGGTCGGAGCAGTACTTC
TRBV6-2/TRBV6-3	TRBJ2-7	.	TRBD2	CASIKSGGSSYEQYF	TGTGCCAGCATTAAAAGCGGGGGGTCCTCCTACGAGCAGTACTTC
TRBV21-1	TRBJ2-1	few	.	CASSNPPGPPSASDNEQFF	TGTGCCAGCAGCAATCCGCCGGGCCCTCCCAGTGCCTCCGACAATGAGCAGTTCTTC
TRBV18	TRBJ1-6	.	.	CASSPSLTENSPLHF	TGTGCCAGCTCACCATCGTTAACGGAGAATTCACCCCTCCACTTT
TRBV28	TRBJ2-7	.	TRBD1	CASSLSLDRRIWEQYF	TGTGCCAGCAGTTTATCTTTGGACAGGAGAATTTGGGAGCAGTACTTC
TRBV6-4	TRBJ1-1	few	TRBD1	CASRRDSLMNTEAFF	TGTGCCAGCAGGAGGGACAGTCTTATGAACACTGAAGCTTTCTTT
TRBV10-3	TRBJ2-5	.	.	CAISDGNQETQYF	TGTGCCATCAGTGATGGCAACCAAGAGACCCAGTACTTT
TRBV25-1	TRBJ2-5	few	TRBD1	CASSELTGGQGTQYF	TGTGCCAGCAGTGAATTGACAGGGGGACAGGGGACCCAGTACTTC
TRBV7-2	TRBJ2-4	few	.	CASSLAGSNIQYF	TGTGCCAGCAGCTTAGCGGGCAGTAACATTCAGTACTTC
TRBV7-3	TRBJ2-3	.	TRBD2	CASSPQGRLAVSTDTQYF	TGTGCCAGCAGCCCCCAGGGTCGACTAGCGGTCAGCACAGATACGCAGTATTTT
TRBV11-2	TRBJ2-6	few	.	CASSPERYVVLTF	TGTGCCAGCAGCCCCGAACGGTACGTCGTCCTGACTTTC
TRBV4-3	TRBJ1-2	few	TRBD1	CASKLGGQDEYGYTF	TGCGCCAGCAAACTGGGGGGACAGGACGAATATGGCTACACCTTC
TRBV19	TRBJ1-6	.	.	CASSPYPRGDNSPLHF	TGTGCCAGTAGTCCCTACCCGAGGGGAGATAATTCACCCCTCCACTTT
TRBV7-9	TRBJ2-4	.	TRBD2	CASSTTSGGDIQYF	TGTGCCAGCAGCACCACGAGCGGGGGCGACATTCAGTACTTC
TRBV6-6	TRBJ1-5	.	.	CASIDAGSYSNQPQHF	TGTGCCAGCATCGACGCAGGGAGCTATAGCAATCAGCCCCAGCATTTT
TRBV7-2	TRBJ2-1	few	.	CASSLVGLDEQFF	TGTGCCAGCAGCTTAGTAGGGCTGGATGAGCAGTTCTTC
TRBV15	TRBJ1-1	few	.	CATSRDAAGNTEAFF	TGTGCCACCAGCAGAGACGCGGCAGGGAACACTGAAGCTTTCTTT
TRBV7-9	TRBJ1-2	.	.	CASSLGLLQANYGYTF	TGTGCCAGCAGCTTAGGCCTATTGCAAGCTAACTATGGCTACACCTTC
TRBV2	TRBJ2-3	few	TRBD2	CASSEALTHSPTSGGDTQYF	TGTGCCAGCAGTGAAGCGCTTACCCATTCTCCGACTAGCGGGGGAGATACGCAGTATTTT
TRBV29-1	TRBJ1-1	.	TRBD1	CSVEVWGQSHAEAFF	TGCAGCGTTGAAGTATGGGGACAGTCTCACGCTGAAGCTTTCTTT
TRBV9	TRBJ2-7	.	TRBD2	CASSTGGEGYEQYF	TGTGCCAGCAGCACCGGGGGGGAAGGCTACGAGCAGTACTTC